Presented here are 18 T cell receptor beta chains from one specimen sequenced in a study of T-cell reconstitution after alpha-beta-depleted transplantation in children. Library preparation (for TCRbeta) was performed with unique molecular identifiers. TCRdb ran MiXCR on the PCR reads and lists one entry per CDR3 protein. The sample consists of roughly 74,000 distinct CDR3 sequences, 15% to 20% of them appearing once. The sequences come from PBMCs, mostly from graft donor cells, collected 360 days after TCRalphabeta/CD19-depleted stem cell transplant. These receptor sequences come from a male patient aged 2-10 years who had a stem cell transplant for acute lymphoblastic leukemia, so the T cells may come from the graft donor.

The chain joins TRBV29-1 to TRBJ2-1; 10 positions match TRBD2. The CDR3 has 15 residues. Germline lookup yields CDR1 SQVTM and CDR2 ANQGSEA. Trimming removed 7 bases from V and 3 bases from J; junction bases left unmatched: 9. The CDR3, as DNA: TGCAGCGCGTTTTTAGCGGGAGGTGGCTACAATGAGCAGTTCTTC. Amino acid sequence: CSAFLAGGGYNEQFF.

This clonotype has a handful of counts. V usage is TRBV7-9 and J usage is TRBJ2-1; 8 positions agree with TRBD2. CDR3 length equals 15 residues. The germline V gene encodes CDR1 SEHNR and CDR2 FQNEAQ (reference sequence). The trim removed 3 bases at V and 8 bases at J, leaving 9 bases unmatched. CDR3 sequence (DNA): TGTGCCAGCAGCTTCAGCGGGAGAGGCATGCATGAGCAGTTCTTC. Protein sequence: CASSFSGRGMHEQFF.

The chain recombines TRBV3-1 with TRBJ1-2, with 7 bases lining up with TRBD1. This CDR3 region has 14 residues. J gave up 7 bases and V 11 bases, and 16 bases lay outside the gene matches. Germline CDR1 and CDR2: LGHDT and YNNKEL (reference sequence). The CDR3 DNA sequence: TGTGCCTCCTGCACACCCGGGACAGTCTTTGGCTACACCTTC. Amino acids: CASCTPGTVFGYTF.

The table lists this clonotype with a few counts. V is TRBV20-1 and J is TRBJ2-7, with a tentative D call TRBD1 (5 bases). The V gene's germline CDR1 is DFQATT and CDR2 SNEGSKA (reference sequence). The CDR3 runs 13 residues. Trimming cost V 4 bases and J 0 bases, with 10 bases left between them. CDR3 bases: TGCAGTGCTACAACAGGTTCCTCCTACGAGCAGTACTTC. Encoded protein: CSATTGSSYEQYF.

This chain connects TRBV7-9 to TRBJ2-7, with 7 bases matching TRBD1. CDR1 and CDR2 from the germline V gene are SEHNR and FQNEAQ (reference sequence). The CDR3 contains 14 residues. Trimming at V came to 6 bases and at J to 2 bases, leaving 7 bases not matched to a gene. The CDR3 nucleotides read TGTGCCAGCAGTCTCCGGGACAGAACCTACGAGCAGTACTTC. It codes for CASSLRDRTYEQYF. The full variable domain, its missing parts supplied by reference TRBV7-9 and TRBJ2-7, is DTGVSQNPRHKITKRGQNVTFRCDPISEHNRLYWYRQTLGQGPEFLTYFQNEAQLEKSRLLSDRFSAERPKGSFSTLEIQRTEQGDSAMYLCASSLRDRTYEQYFGPGTRLTVT.

The sample holds many counts of this clonotype. The CDR3 bases are TGTGCCACCAGTGATAATCGACAGGTATACAATGAGCAGTTCTTC. It codes for CATSDNRQVYNEQFF. The chain employs TRBV24-1 and TRBJ2-1; a possible D gene is TRBD1 (6 bases). With 3 bases removed from V and 4 bases from J, the gap between germline ends came to 12 bases. The germline CDR1 and CDR2 sequences are KGHDR and SFDVKD. The CDR3 totals 15 residues.

The CDR3 DNA reads TGTGCCAGCGGGGGACAGGGAGGTATCACCGGGGAGCTGTTTTTT. It translates to CASGGQGGITGELFF. The gene calls are TRBV25-1 and TRBJ2-2; 9 nucleotides line up with TRBD1. J lost 4 bases, V lost 8 bases, and 8 bases had no gene match. Germline CDR1 MGHDK, CDR2 SYGVNS. The CDR3 runs to 15 residues.

In its sample, this clonotype was seen many times. The rearrangement uses TRBV2 and TRBJ2-5; 12 nucleotides match TRBD2. The CDR3 has 14 residues. The germline CDR1 and CDR2 sequences are SNHLY and FYNNEI. V dropped 6 bases and J dropped 5; count of bases not matched to a gene: 4. This chain's CDR3 is CASRATSGSETQYF. DNA for the CDR3: TGTGCCAGCAGAGCGACTAGCGGGAGTGAGACCCAGTACTTC.

This clonotype was seen repeatedly, ten times or more. The chain combines TRBV24-1 with TRBJ2-5, with D perhaps TRBD1 or TRBD2 (5 bases each). CDR3 size: 16 residues. Germline V gene lookup returns CDR1 KGHDR and CDR2 SFDVKD. V was cut by 3 bases and J by 2 bases, with 15 bases left in between. CDR3 loop: CATSDPRRGPQETQYF. CDR3 DNA: TGTGCCACCAGTGATCCTCGTCGGGGCCCTCAAGAGACCCAGTACTTC.

In its sample, this clonotype was seen a few times. The rearrangement uses TRBV9 and TRBJ2-1; perhaps TRBD2 as D (6 bases). Germline V CDR1 and CDR2: SGDLS, YYNGEE. V was clipped by 3 bases and J by 6 bases, with 19 bases between them. The length of the CDR3 is 16 residues. Here the CDR3 reads CASSGRPPEGSNEQFF. CDR3 sequence (DNA): TGTGCCAGCAGCGGACGACCCCCGGAGGGTAGCAATGAGCAGTTCTTC.

The gene calls are TRBV5-1 and TRBJ1-2, with 8 bases matching TRBD1. CDR1 and CDR2 from the germline V gene are SGHRS and YFSETQ. V trimming: 9 bases; J trimming: 2 bases; junction bases outside the gene matches: 9. This CDR3 is 14 amino acids long. CDR3 protein: CATGTGVPNYGYTF. The CDR3 bases are TGCGCCACCGGGACAGGCGTTCCCAACTATGGCTACACCTTC.

This clonotype was seen more than once but under ten times. J is TRBJ2-3 and V is TRBV5-1, with D possibly being TRBD1 (6 bases). The germline gives CDR1 SGHRS, CDR2 YFSETQ. V lost 5 bases to trimming and J lost 2 bases, with 12 bases between them. The CDR3 runs 14 residues. The CDR3 coding sequence is TGCGCCAGCAGGTTCCGGGACAACACAGATACGCAGTATTTT. Translated: CASRFRDNTDTQYF.

The genes are TRBV12-3 or TRBV12-4 and TRBJ2-3; possibly TRBD2 for D (7 bases). The CDR3 length is 16 residues. V was cut by 2 bases and J by 2 bases, with 14 bases left in between. As DNA, the CDR3 is TGTGCCAGCAGTTTATGGGGGCGGGAGCCCACAGATACGCAGTATTTT. Its protein product is CASSLWGREPTDTQYF.

This clonotype was seen a few times. The V and J genes are TRBV7-9 and TRBJ2-1, with D tentatively TRBD2 (5 bases). This CDR3 has 14 amino acids. V was shortened by 3 bases and J by 1 base, with 7 bases between the two germline ends. CDR1 is SEHNR, CDR2 FQNEAQ, per germline (reference sequence). The DNA of the CDR3 is TGTGCCAGCAGCTTTGCGGGTTCCTACAATGAGCAGTTCTTC. Amino acid sequence: CASSFAGSYNEQFF.

This clonotype was observed a single time. This chain connects TRBV11-3 to TRBJ2-7; D is perhaps TRBD1 (6 bases). Trimming pared 4 bases from V and 4 bases from J, leaving 8 bases between. The CDR3 sequence is 12 residues long. Germline loops: CDR1 SGHNT, CDR2 YENEEA. CDR3 residues: CASSSQGYEQYF. CDR3 DNA sequence: TGTGCCAGCAGCTCACAGGGTTACGAGCAGTACTTC.

This clonotype was observed a handful of times. This chain connects TRBV5-1 to TRBJ2-1; 7 nucleotides line up with TRBD2. The germline V gene encodes CDR1 SGHRS and CDR2 YFSETQ. Losses at the gene ends were 2 bases for V and 8 bases for J; bases not matched to a gene: 10. This CDR3 is 15 amino acids long. The CDR3 here is CASSFRLAVLHEQFF. The CDR3 DNA sequence: TGCGCCAGCAGCTTCCGGCTAGCGGTGCTGCATGAGCAGTTCTTC.

The gene calls are TRBV15 and TRBJ2-1, with 7 bases lining up with TRBD2. Per the germline V gene, CDR1 is LNHNV and CDR2 is YYDKDF (reference sequence). The CDR3 extends over 15 amino acids. Germline trimming cut 1 base from V and 0 bases from J; bases unmatched to any gene: 0. This CDR3 reads CATSRGLASYNEQFF. In nucleotides, the CDR3 is TGTGCCACCAGCAGAGGACTAGCCTCCTACAATGAGCAGTTCTTC.

The chain carries TRBV12-3 or TRBV12-4 and TRBJ2-1; TRBD2 agrees at 12 bases. The CDR3 extends over 18 amino acids. The CDR3: CTFSLVRLAGVLYNEQFF. The CDR3 region has the DNA TGTACCTTCAGTTTAGTCCGACTAGCGGGAGTTTTGTACAATGAGCAGTTCTTC.